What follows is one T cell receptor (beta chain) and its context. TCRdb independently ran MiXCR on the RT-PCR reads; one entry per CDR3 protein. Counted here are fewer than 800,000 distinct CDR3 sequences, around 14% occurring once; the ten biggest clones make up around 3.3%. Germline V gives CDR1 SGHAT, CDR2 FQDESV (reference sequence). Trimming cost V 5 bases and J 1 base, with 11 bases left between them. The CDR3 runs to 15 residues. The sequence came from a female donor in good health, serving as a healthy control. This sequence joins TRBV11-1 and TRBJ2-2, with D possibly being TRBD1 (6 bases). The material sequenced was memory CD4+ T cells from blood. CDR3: CASSLPRGNTGELFF. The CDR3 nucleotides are TGTGCCAGCAGCCTCCCCAGGGGGAACACCGGGGAGCTGTTTTTT.